The 29 T cell receptor beta chains presented below share a single source sample, sequenced in a study of CD8+CD57+ T cells in acquired aplastic anemia. TCR beta VDJ and CDR3 profiling used genomic DNA as template. TCRdb independently ran MiXCR on the reads; one entry per CDR3 protein. The sample shows some 170,000 distinct CDR3 sequences, around 63% of them seen only once. CD8+CD57+ cell expansion, shown by flow cytometry, had occurred in the patients selected for sequencing. The sample comprised sorted CD4+, CD8+, or CD8+CD57+ T cells (not recorded which) from PBMCs. These receptors were taken from a human donor with aplastic anemia.

The J gene is TRBJ2-5, the V gene TRBV6-5; 7 bases line up with TRBD2. J gave up 1 base and V 3 bases, and 2 bases lay outside the gene matches. The CDR3 extends over 14 amino acids. Germline V lookup: CDR1 MNHEY, CDR2 SVGAGI. CDR3 residues: CASSYRLAQETQYF. The CDR3 DNA sequence: TGTGCCAGCAGTTATCGACTAGCCCAAGAGACCCAGTACTTC.

This chain connects TRBV2 to TRBJ2-7; TRBD2 aligns across 9 bases. The CDR3 totals 15 residues. Germline lookup yields CDR1 SNHLY and CDR2 FYNNEI. V lost 4 bases to trimming and J lost 6 bases; unmatched junction nucleotides: 10. The DNA for the CDR3 is TGTGCCAGCAGTGCGGCGGCTAGCGGGGCTGGCGAGCAGTACTTC. This gives the protein CASSAAASGAGEQYF.

As concerns this clonotype: A junction boundary mismatches the germline segment, possibly from a read error. V usage is TRBV15 and J usage is TRBJ2-5, with D perhaps TRBD2 (7 bases). Germline assignment: CDR1 LNHNV and CDR2 YYDKDF (reference sequence). The CDR3 runs to 16 residues. The CDR3: CPTSREDRGGPETQYF. CDR3 nucleotides: TGTCCCACCAGCAGAGAGGATAGGGGGGGACCAGAGACCCAGTACTTC.

J is TRBJ2-3 and V is TRBV19, with 7 bases matching TRBD2. The V gene's germline CDR1 is LNHDA and CDR2 SQIVND (reference sequence). The CDR3 runs 13 residues. Germline trimming cut 6 bases from V and 4 bases from J; bases unmatched to any gene: 4. This CDR3 reads CASRLGRADTQYF. CDR3 nucleotides: TGTGCCAGTAGACTAGGGAGGGCAGATACGCAGTATTTT.

A few counts support this clonotype. V is TRBV7-3 and J is TRBJ2-6; TRBD1 agrees at 8 bases. The CDR3 length is 16 residues. The germline CDR1 and CDR2 sequences are SGHTA and FQGTGA. The J segment lost 0 bases and the V segment lost 3 bases, leaving 1 base of the junction unmatched. CDR3 DNA: TGTGCCAGCAGCTTTACAGGGGGCTCTGGGGCCAACGTCCTGACTTTC. This translates into CASSFTGGSGANVLTF.

Many counts were recorded for this clonotype. The chain recombines TRBV9 with TRBJ2-2; D unresolved. Germline CDR1 and CDR2: SGDLS and YYNGEE. The CDR3 spans 14 residues. Between the trimmed V and J ends, which lost 6 bases and 0 bases, there was a span of 9 bases. CDR3 amino acids: CASNFGANTGELFF. The CDR3, as DNA: TGTGCCAGCAACTTTGGGGCGAACACCGGGGAGCTGTTTTTT.

V and J are TRBV5-5 and TRBJ1-1; no clear D gene. The CDR3 has 13 amino acids. Deletions cut 2 bases from V and 3 bases from J, with 8 bases between. Germline V gives CDR1 SGHKS, CDR2 YYEKEE (reference sequence). CDR3 in amino acids: CASSFYGYTEAFF. As DNA, the CDR3 is TGTGCCAGCAGCTTTTATGGGTACACTGAAGCTTTCTTT.

This clonotype showed up many times. This chain links TRBV20-1 with TRBJ2-1; possibly TRBD1 for D (5 bases). V dropped 2 bases and J dropped 5 bases, with 7 bases sitting between them. Germline V lookup: CDR1 DFQATT, CDR2 SNEGSKA (reference sequence). The CDR3 covers 12 residues. CDR3 in amino acids: CSARRRDNEQFF. CDR3 sequence (DNA): TGCAGTGCTAGACGCAGGGACAATGAGCAGTTCTTC.

The chain links TRBV5-1 to TRBJ2-6; 9 bases agree with TRBD1. This CDR3 is built from 19 residues. V lost 0 bases, J lost 0 bases, and 7 bases stayed unmatched. CDR1 and CDR2 from the germline V gene are SGHRS and YFSETQ. CDR3 DNA sequence: TGCGCCAGCAGCTTGGATCCGGGACAGGGAATCTCTGGGGCCAACGTCCTGACTTTC. Protein: CASSLDPGQGISGANVLTF.

The rearrangement uses TRBV6-4 and TRBJ1-2; 7 bases are shared with TRBD1. The CDR3 spans 15 residues. With 1 base clipped from V and 3 bases from J, the junction kept 5 bases outside the gene matches. CDR1 and CDR2 (germline): MRHNA, SNTAGT. CDR3 sequence: CASSDFPGQYYGYTF. CDR3 sequence (DNA): TGTGCCAGCAGTGACTTTCCGGGACAGTACTATGGCTACACCTTC.

The sample holds one count of this clonotype. The chain links TRBV19 to TRBJ2-7; 9 positions match TRBD1. J was trimmed by 4 bases and V by 4 bases; bases with no gene match: 2. The length of the CDR3 is 13 residues. CDR1 and CDR2 from the germline V gene are LNHDA and SQIVND (reference sequence). This CDR3 is CASSKGTGYEQYF. The CDR3 DNA reads TGTGCCAGTAGTAAAGGGACAGGGTACGAGCAGTACTTC. The full variable domain, in which reference TRBV19 and TRBJ2-7 provide the parts outside the CDR3, is DGGITQSPKYLFRKEGQNVTLSCEQNLNHDAMYWYRQDPGQGLRLIYYSQIVNDFQKGDIAEGYSVSREKKESFPLTVTSAQKNPTAFYLCASSKGTGYEQYFGPGTRLTVT.

This rearrangement joins TRBV20-1 to TRBJ2-2; tentatively, D is TRBD1 (6 bases). The CDR3 contains 15 residues. V lost 5 bases and J 0 bases, leaving 13 bases between the germline ends. The germline V gene has CDR1 DFQATT and CDR2 SNEGSKA (reference sequence). The CDR3 nucleotides are TGCAGTGCTCGAAGGGGACAACCGAACACCGGGGAGCTGTTTTTT. It encodes CSARRGQPNTGELFF.

This chain uses TRBV11-3 with TRBJ2-4; unclear D gene. This CDR3 region has 13 residues. V was shortened by 4 bases and J by 0 bases, with 4 bases between the two germline ends. Germline V gene lookup returns CDR1 SGHNT and CDR2 YENEEA. CDR3 coding DNA: TGTGCCAGCAGCTCAATAGCCAAAAACATTCAGTACTTC. This codes for CASSSIAKNIQYF.

This clonotype occurred many times. J is TRBJ1-4 and V is TRBV12-3 or TRBV12-4; no clear D. The CDR3 sequence is 12 residues long. V lost 5 bases, J lost 8 bases, and 9 bases lay in between. The CDR3 coding sequence is TGTGCCAGCAGTCCCGGAGGGGAAAAACTGTTTTTT. Amino acid sequence: CASSPGGEKLFF.

J is TRBJ2-3 and V is TRBV12-3 or TRBV12-4; D gene uncertain. There are 15 residues in the CDR3. Trimming pared 3 bases from V and 2 bases from J, leaving 12 bases between. The CDR3 DNA follows: TGTGCCAGCAGTTTTAGTGGGTCCCCCACAGATACGCAGTATTTT. This codes for CASSFSGSPTDTQYF.

V gene TRBV7-6 combines with J gene TRBJ2-2; tentatively, D is TRBD2 (7 bases). There are 17 residues in the CDR3. The V end lost 5 bases, the J end lost 5 bases, and 21 bases lay between the germline ends. Germline V gene lookup returns CDR1 SGHVS and CDR2 FNYEAQ. The CDR3 DNA reads as TGTGCCAGCAGCCCAGAAGGGGGGAGGGTATGGACCGGGGAGCTGTTTTTT. Translated: CASSPEGGRVWTGELFF.

J is TRBJ1-3 and V is TRBV5-1; D gene unclear. Germline V gives CDR1 SGHRS, CDR2 YFSETQ. The CDR3 length is 15 residues. V was trimmed by 1 base and J by 0 bases, leaving 8 bases between them. CDR3 sequence: CASSLMPDSGNTIYF. Here the CDR3 DNA reads TGCGCCAGCAGCTTGATGCCCGACTCTGGAAACACCATATATTTT.

This clonotype was seen once. The chain couples TRBV25-1 to TRBJ2-7; D is possibly TRBD2 (6 bases). This CDR3 has 17 amino acids. Between the trimmed V and J ends, which lost 4 bases and 2 bases, there was a span of 21 bases. Per the germline V gene, CDR1 is MGHDK and CDR2 is SYGVNS. CDR3 sequence (DNA): TGTGCCAGCAGTGCCCCCTTGGGGAGGAGCGGAACCTACGAGCAGTACTTC. Translating it yields CASSAPLGRSGTYEQYF.

This clonotype occurred many times. The chain has TRBV4-1 and TRBJ1-2; TRBD1 aligns across 7 bases. Germline CDR1 reads MGHRA; CDR2 reads YSYEKL. J was trimmed by 4 bases and V by 4 bases; bases with no gene match: 6. The CDR3 length is 14 residues. The CDR3 reads CASSPRQGPYGYTF. The CDR3 DNA follows: TGCGCCAGCAGCCCACGACAGGGACCCTATGGCTACACCTTC.

This chain joins TRBV4-2 and TRBJ1-6; a weak D match, TRBD1 (5 bases). This CDR3 is 15 amino acids long. V was trimmed by 4 bases and J by 10 bases, leaving 17 bases between them. The V gene's germline CDR1 is LGHNA and CDR2 YNFKEQ. CDR3: CASSLGNTGQSPLHF. The DNA for the CDR3 is TGTGCCAGCAGCCTCGGGAACACTGGACAATCACCCCTCCACTTT.

The CDR3 is CASRVEGASSPLHF. The CDR3 nucleotides read TGTGCCAGCAGGGTTGAGGGGGCGAGTTCACCCCTCCACTTT. The chain carries TRBV2 and TRBJ1-6; 7 bases fit TRBD1. The V gene end was trimmed by 6 bases and the J gene end by 9 bases; junction bases not matched to a gene: 8. Germline CDR1 is SNHLY and CDR2 is FYNNEI. The CDR3 is 14 amino acids.

The V and J genes are TRBV7-9 and TRBJ2-2, with 7 positions matching TRBD1. The CDR3 spans 17 residues. Germline V gene sequence: CDR1 SEHNR, CDR2 FQNEAQ (reference sequence). V lost 5 bases and J lost 5; bases outside the gene matches: 14. CDR3 residues: CASSLSRGGLITGELFF. The CDR3 DNA reads as TGTGCCAGCAGCCTTTCCAGAGGGGGCTTGATTACCGGGGAGCTGTTTTTT.

This clonotype was observed at least ten times. The chain is built from TRBV2 and TRBJ1-2, with 8 bases lining up with TRBD1. V lost 6 bases and J lost 1; bases outside the gene matches: 7. The V gene's germline CDR1 is SNHLY and CDR2 FYNNEI. The CDR3 has 15 amino acids. CDR3 DNA sequence: TGTGCCAGCAGGGCTACAGGGGGTGGTAACTATGGCTACACCTTC. Its protein product is CASRATGGGNYGYTF.

The chain recombines TRBV29-1 with TRBJ1-2; D gene uncertain. The CDR3 is 13 residues long. Trimming removed 5 bases from V and 0 bases from J, with 10 bases in between. Per germline, CDR1 SQVTM and CDR2 ANQGSEA. DNA of the CDR3: TGCAGCGTTATGGTAAAAGCTAACTATGGCTACACCTTC. It yields the protein CSVMVKANYGYTF.

To note about this clonotype: Germline is not matched at one junction end, which may reflect a read error. This sequence joins TRBV2 and TRBJ2-7, with D tentatively TRBD2 (8 bases). The length of the CDR3 is 15 residues. Germline CDR1 and CDR2: SNHLY and FYNNEI. The CDR3 sequence is CASSQGEGAGGEQYF. CDR3 DNA: TGCGCCAGCAGCCAGGGGGAGGGGGCGGGGGGCGAGCAGTACTTC. The variable domain in full, with the rest retrieved from reference TRBV2 and TRBJ2-7, is EPEVTQTPSHQVTQMGQEVILRCVPISNHLYFYWYRQILGQKVEFLVSFYNNEISEKSEIFDDQFSVERPDGSNFTLKIRSTKLEDSAMYFCASSQGEGAGGEQYFGPGTRLTVT.

The J gene is TRBJ1-5, the V gene TRBV7-9; 8 nucleotides align to TRBD1. Germline V gene sequence: CDR1 SEHNR, CDR2 FQNEAQ (reference sequence). Unmatched junction bases numbered 6, after V lost 2 bases and J lost 6 bases. The CDR3 has 15 amino acids. CDR3 sequence: CASSLSSGGGQPQHF. The CDR3 DNA reads TGTGCCAGCAGCTTAAGTTCAGGGGGCGGTCAGCCCCAGCATTTT. Full variable domain (outside the CDR3, taken from reference TRBV7-9 and TRBJ1-5): DTGVSQNPRHKITKRGQNVTFRCDPISEHNRLYWYRQTLGQGPEFLTYFQNEAQLEKSRLLSDRFSAERPKGSFSTLEIQRTEQGDSAMYLCASSLSSGGGQPQHFGDGTRLSIL.

This clonotype was observed many times. The CDR3 DNA sequence: TGCAGCGTGTACAGGGTTGCGGCTTTCTTT. It specifies CSVYRVAAFF. This chain links TRBV29-1 with TRBJ1-1; TRBD1 might be the D (6 bases). CDR1 is SQVTM, CDR2 ANQGSEA, per germline. The CDR3 is 10 amino acids. Trimming pared 6 bases from V and 11 bases from J, leaving 13 bases between.

V gene TRBV24-1 combines with J gene TRBJ1-5; a possible D gene is TRBD1 (6 bases). This CDR3 has 14 residues. Germline V gives CDR1 KGHDR, CDR2 SFDVKD. CDR3 loop: CDTPGPGVNQPQHF. In DNA, the CDR3 is TGTGACACTCCCGGCCCAGGGGTTAATCAGCCCCAGCATTTT.

There are a few counts of this clonotype. The chain couples TRBV7-9 to TRBJ1-5; a possible D gene is TRBD1 (6 bases). The V and J ends lost 7 bases and 6 bases respectively, with 13 bases between them. This CDR3 contains 13 residues. From germline, CDR1 is SEHNR and CDR2 FQNEAQ (reference sequence). The CDR3 DNA sequence: TGTGCCAGCACCTGGGGAGGGGGTCAGCCCCAGCATTTT. Its translation: CASTWGGGQPQHF.